A single sample gave rise to the 12 T cell receptor beta chains below, sequenced in a study of OX40 agonist ivuxolimab in advanced cancers. Data came from immunoSEQ multiplex PCR; TCRdb stores just in-frame clones and leaves some out. The repertoire holds roughly 63,000 clones, with roughly 87% as singletons. The source was CD4+ or CD8+ T cells sorted from blood, collected in a trial of the OX40 agonist ivuxolimab. The receptors stem from an adult with an advanced solid tumor such as melanoma, head and neck, liver or kidney cancer.

The genes are TRBV9 and TRBJ2-1; D is perhaps TRBD2 (5 bases). CDR3 length: 15 amino acids. Per germline, CDR1 SGDLS and CDR2 YYNGEE. The V gene lost 4 bases and the J gene lost 4 bases, with 15 bases spanning the gap. CDR3 DNA sequence: TGTGCCAGCAGCCCCTCCCGCCTAGCTTACAATGAGCAGTTCTTC. This gives the protein CASSPSRLAYNEQFF.

This sequence joins TRBV6-1 and TRBJ1-4, with D unclear. V was pared by 3 bases and J by 5 bases, with 13 bases between. Looked up from germline, CDR1 is MNHNS and CDR2 is SASEGT. The CDR3 contains 15 residues. The CDR3 sequence: CASSESAAANEKLFF. CDR3 nucleotide sequence: TGTGCCAGCAGTGAGTCGGCAGCAGCAAATGAAAAACTGTTTTTT.

The V gene is TRBV27, the J gene TRBJ2-2, with D hard to call. CDR3 length equals 14 residues. The germline gives CDR1 MNHEY, CDR2 SMNVEV (reference sequence). The ends were cut back, 3 bases at V and 4 bases at J, with 9 bases in the middle. The CDR3 DNA follows: TGTGCCAGCAGTTTTGGGCCCTCCACCGGGGAGCTGTTTTTT. Translation gives CASSFGPSTGELFF.

This chain uses TRBV27 with TRBJ1-2; a possible D gene is TRBD1 (5 bases). The CDR3 runs to 11 residues. The germline V gene has CDR1 MNHEY and CDR2 SMNVEV (reference sequence). Trimming left V 9 bases short and J 7 bases short, with 12 bases between. CDR3 sequence: CASRGGFGYTF. The CDR3 DNA reads TGTGCCAGTCGGGGGGGTTTTGGCTACACCTTC.

V and J are TRBV4-1 and TRBJ2-1; D possibly corresponds to TRBD2 (5 bases). This CDR3 comprises 15 residues. V lost 7 bases and J 3 bases, leaving 16 bases between the germline ends. The V gene's germline CDR1 is MGHRA and CDR2 YSYEKL. The CDR3 coding sequence is TGCGCCAGCAAAGGCGCGCCAGCGGACTACAATGAGCAGTTCTTC. It specifies CASKGAPADYNEQFF.

The chain combines TRBV6-6 with TRBJ2-7; D gene ambiguous. The CDR3 sequence is 11 residues long. The V and J ends lost 6 bases and 7 bases respectively, with 10 bases between them. The germline CDR1 and CDR2 sequences are MNHNY and SVGAGI (reference sequence). The DNA for the CDR3 is TGTGCCAGCAGCACCGAGTGGGAGCAGTACTTC. It encodes CASSTEWEQYF.

J is TRBJ2-7 and V is TRBV19; D gene unclear. Germline V CDR1 and CDR2: LNHDA, SQIVND (reference sequence). Trimming removed 5 bases from V and 0 bases from J, with 11 bases in between. CDR3 length: 14 residues. The CDR3 region has the DNA TGTGCCAGTAGTCAGGACCGAGACTCCTACGAGCAGTACTTC. Translated: CASSQDRDSYEQYF. Full variable domain (outside the CDR3, taken from reference TRBV19 and TRBJ2-7): DGGITQSPKYLFRKEGQNVTLSCEQNLNHDAMYWYRQDPGQGLRLIYYSQIVNDFQKGDIAEGYSVSREKKESFPLTVTSAQKNPTAFYLCASSQDRDSYEQYFGPGTRLTVT.

The chain combines TRBV6-6 with TRBJ1-5; D not resolved. With 6 bases removed from V and 0 bases from J, the gap between germline ends came to 9 bases. Germline V gene data show CDR1 as MNHNY and CDR2 as SVGAGI (reference sequence). The CDR3 length is 14 residues. The chain's CDR3 is CASRLEGSNQPQHF. In nucleotides, the CDR3 is TGTGCCAGCAGATTGGAGGGTAGCAATCAGCCCCAGCATTTT.

The chain combines TRBV29-1 with TRBJ1-2; D gene uncertain. Germline V CDR1 and CDR2: SQVTM, ANQGSEA. The CDR3 totals 13 residues. Trimming cost V 6 bases and J 4 bases, with 15 bases left between them. The CDR3 nucleotides are TGCAGCGTCCCGTCCTTTATTGGCTATGGCTACACCTTC. Translation gives CSVPSFIGYGYTF. Using reference TRBV29-1 and TRBJ1-2 for the parts outside the CDR3, the full variable domain is SAVISQKPSRDICQRGTSLTIQCQVDSQVTMMFWYRQQPGQSLTLIATANQGSEATYESGFVIDKFPISRPNLTFSTLTVSNMSPEDSSIYLCSVPSFIGYGYTFGSGTRLTVV.

This chain links TRBV29-1 with TRBJ2-7; D gene unclear. The CDR3 is 12 amino acids. Germline loops: CDR1 SQVTM, CDR2 ANQGSEA. V was clipped by 2 bases and J by 0 bases, with 5 bases between them. The CDR3 protein is CSVENSSYEQYF. In DNA, the CDR3 is TGCAGCGTTGAAAACAGCTCCTACGAGCAGTACTTC.

V and J are TRBV10-3 and TRBJ2-5; D may be TRBD1 (7 bases). V gave up 2 bases and J gave up 3 bases, with 13 bases separating them. CDR1 and CDR2 from the germline V gene are ENHRY and SYGVKD. The CDR3 totals 15 residues. The CDR3 region is CAISEGGTAKETQYF. CDR3 nucleotides: TGTGCCATCAGTGAGGGGGGGACAGCTAAAGAGACCCAGTACTTC.

The chain carries TRBV9 and TRBJ2-3; D is uncertain. The CDR3 contains 15 residues. Trimming pared 4 bases from V and 2 bases from J, leaving 14 bases between. The germline V gene encodes CDR1 SGDLS and CDR2 YYNGEE. The DNA of the CDR3 is TGTGCCAGCAGCCCCCGCTGGGCGGCCACAGATACGCAGTATTTT. It translates to CASSPRWAATDTQYF.